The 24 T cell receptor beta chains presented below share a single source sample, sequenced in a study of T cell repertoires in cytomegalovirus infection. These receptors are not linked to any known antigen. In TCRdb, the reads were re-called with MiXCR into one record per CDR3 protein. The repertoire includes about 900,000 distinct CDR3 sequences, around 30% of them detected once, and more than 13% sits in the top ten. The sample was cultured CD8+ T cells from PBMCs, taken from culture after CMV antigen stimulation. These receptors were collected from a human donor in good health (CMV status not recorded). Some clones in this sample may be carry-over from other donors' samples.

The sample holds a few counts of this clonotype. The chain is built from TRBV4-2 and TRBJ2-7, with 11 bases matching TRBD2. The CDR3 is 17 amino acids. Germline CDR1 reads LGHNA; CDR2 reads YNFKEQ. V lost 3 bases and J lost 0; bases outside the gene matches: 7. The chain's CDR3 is CASSHLAGGPSSYEQYF. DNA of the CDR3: TGTGCCAGCAGCCACCTAGCGGGGGGCCCTAGCTCCTACGAGCAGTACTTC.

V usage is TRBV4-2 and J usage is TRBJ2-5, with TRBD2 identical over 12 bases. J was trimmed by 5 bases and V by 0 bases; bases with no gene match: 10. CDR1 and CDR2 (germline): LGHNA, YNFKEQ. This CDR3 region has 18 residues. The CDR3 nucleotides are TGTGCCAGCAGCCAAGAGTTGGCTAGCGGGGGGGCCGGTGAGACCCAGTACTTC. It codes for CASSQELASGGAGETQYF.

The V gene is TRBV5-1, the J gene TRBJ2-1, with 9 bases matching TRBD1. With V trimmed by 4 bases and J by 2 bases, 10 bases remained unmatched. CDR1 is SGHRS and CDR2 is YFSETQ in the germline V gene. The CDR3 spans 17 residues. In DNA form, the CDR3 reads TGCGCCAGCAGCCGCAGACCGACAGGGGGTCCCTACAATGAGCAGTTCTTC. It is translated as CASSRRPTGGPYNEQFF.

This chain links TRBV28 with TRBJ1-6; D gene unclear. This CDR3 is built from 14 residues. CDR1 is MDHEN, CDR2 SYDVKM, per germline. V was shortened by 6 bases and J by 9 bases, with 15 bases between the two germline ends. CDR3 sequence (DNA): TGTGCCAGCAGGGGTCGGGATTTTGGTTCACCCCTCCACTTT. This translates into CASRGRDFGSPLHF.

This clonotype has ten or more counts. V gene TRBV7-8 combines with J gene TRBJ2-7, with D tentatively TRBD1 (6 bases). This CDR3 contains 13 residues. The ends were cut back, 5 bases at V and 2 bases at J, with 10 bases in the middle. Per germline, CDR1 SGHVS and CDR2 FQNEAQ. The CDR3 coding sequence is TGTGCCAGCAGCCCCACAGGGACCTACGAGCAGTACGTC. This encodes CASSPTGTYEQYV.

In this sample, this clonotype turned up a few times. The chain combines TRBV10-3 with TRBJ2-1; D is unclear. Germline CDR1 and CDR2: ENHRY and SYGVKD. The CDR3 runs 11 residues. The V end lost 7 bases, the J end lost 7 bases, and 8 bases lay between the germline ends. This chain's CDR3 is CAIMERNEQFF. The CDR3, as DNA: TGTGCCATCATGGAGCGAAATGAGCAGTTCTTC.

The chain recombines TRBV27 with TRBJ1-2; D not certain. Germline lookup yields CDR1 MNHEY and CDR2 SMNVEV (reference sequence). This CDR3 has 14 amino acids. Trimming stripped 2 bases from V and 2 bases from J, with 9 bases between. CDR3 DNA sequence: TGTGCCAGCAGTTTAGCGAACAGAAACTATGGCTACACCTTC. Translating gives CASSLANRNYGYTF.

In DNA form, the CDR3 reads TGCGCCAGCAGCCGGGATCGATCGAACAATCAGCCCCAGCATTTT. It codes for CASSRDRSNNQPQHF. This chain links TRBV4-1 with TRBJ1-5; the D is unclear. This CDR3 has 15 amino acids. CDR1 is MGHRA and CDR2 is YSYEKL in the germline V gene. V shed 4 bases and J shed 3 bases, with 13 bases lying between them.

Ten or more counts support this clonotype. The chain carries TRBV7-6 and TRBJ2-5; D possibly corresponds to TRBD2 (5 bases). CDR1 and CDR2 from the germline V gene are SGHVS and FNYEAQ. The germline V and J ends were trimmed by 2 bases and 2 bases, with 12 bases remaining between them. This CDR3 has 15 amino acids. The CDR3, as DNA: TGTGCCAGCAGCTTACTAGCACTGGAGCAAGAGACCCAGTACTTC. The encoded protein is CASSLLALEQETQYF.

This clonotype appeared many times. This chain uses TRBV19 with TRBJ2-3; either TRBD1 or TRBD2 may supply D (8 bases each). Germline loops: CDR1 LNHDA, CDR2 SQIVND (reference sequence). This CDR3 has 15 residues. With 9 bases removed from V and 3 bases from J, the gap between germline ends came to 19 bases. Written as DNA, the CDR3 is TGTGCCAGCGCGGGAGGACAGGGTCTAACAGATACGCAGTATTTT. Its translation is CASAGGQGLTDTQYF.

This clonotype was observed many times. Here the CDR3 reads CASSYGGSGELFF. The CDR3 bases are TGTGCCAGCAGTTACGGGGGCTCCGGGGAGCTGTTTTTT. The chain recombines TRBV6-2 or TRBV6-3 with TRBJ2-2, with TRBD1 as a possible D gene (6 bases). Germline-derived CDR1 and CDR2 are MNHEY and SVGEGT. The germline V and J ends were trimmed by 2 bases and 6 bases, with 7 bases remaining between them. This CDR3 comprises 13 residues.

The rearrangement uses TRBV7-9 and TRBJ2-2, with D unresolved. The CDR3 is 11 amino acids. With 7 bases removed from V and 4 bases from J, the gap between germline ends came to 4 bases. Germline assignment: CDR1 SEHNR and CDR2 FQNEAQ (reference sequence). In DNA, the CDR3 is TGTGCCAGCATTGGCACCGGGGAGCTGTTTTTT. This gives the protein CASIGTGELFF.

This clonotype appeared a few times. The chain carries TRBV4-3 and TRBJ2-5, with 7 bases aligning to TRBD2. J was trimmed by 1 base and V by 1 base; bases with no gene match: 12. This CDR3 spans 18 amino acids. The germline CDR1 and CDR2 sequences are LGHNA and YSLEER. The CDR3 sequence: CASSQGPPPGTTQETQYF. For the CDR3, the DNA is TGCGCCAGCAGCCAAGGCCCTCCCCCCGGGACTACCCAAGAGACCCAGTACTTC.

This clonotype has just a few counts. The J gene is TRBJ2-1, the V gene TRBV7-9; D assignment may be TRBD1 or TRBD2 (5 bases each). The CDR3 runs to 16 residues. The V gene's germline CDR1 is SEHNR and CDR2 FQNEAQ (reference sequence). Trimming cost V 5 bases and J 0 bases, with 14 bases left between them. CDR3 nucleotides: TGTGCCAGCAGCCCCCGGGACGGATACTCCTACAATGAGCAGTTCTTC. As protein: CASSPRDGYSYNEQFF.

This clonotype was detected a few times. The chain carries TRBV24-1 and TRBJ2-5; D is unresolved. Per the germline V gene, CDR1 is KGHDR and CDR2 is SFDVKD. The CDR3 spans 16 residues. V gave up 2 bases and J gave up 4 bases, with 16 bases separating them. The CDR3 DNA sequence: TGTGCCACCAGTGATTCCCTCCAACATGAAGGAGAGACCCAGTACTTC. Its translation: CATSDSLQHEGETQYF.

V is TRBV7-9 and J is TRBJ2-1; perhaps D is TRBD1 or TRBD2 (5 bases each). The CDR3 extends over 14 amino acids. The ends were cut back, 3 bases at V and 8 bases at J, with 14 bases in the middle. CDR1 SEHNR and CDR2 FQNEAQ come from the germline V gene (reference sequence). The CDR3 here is CASSFRDQGDEQFF. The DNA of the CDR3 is TGTGCCAGCAGCTTTCGGGACCAGGGCGATGAGCAGTTCTTC.

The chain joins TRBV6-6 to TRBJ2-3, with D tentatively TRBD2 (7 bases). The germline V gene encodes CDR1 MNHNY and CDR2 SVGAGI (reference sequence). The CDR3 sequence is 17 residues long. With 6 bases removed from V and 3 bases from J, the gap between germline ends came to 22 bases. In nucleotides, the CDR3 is TGTGCCAGCAGGGGCGGGGGCCGGGGCCGCCTTACAGATACGCAGTATTTT. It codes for CASRGGGRGRLTDTQYF.

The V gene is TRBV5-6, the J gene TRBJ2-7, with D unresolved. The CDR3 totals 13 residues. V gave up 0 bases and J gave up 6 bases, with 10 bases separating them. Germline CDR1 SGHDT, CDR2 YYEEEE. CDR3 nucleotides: TGTGCCAGCAGCTTGGACCCCTTGGCCGAGCAGTACGTC. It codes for CASSLDPLAEQYV.

The CDR3 DNA follows: TGTGCCACCGTGGGGTCGGCAACTAATGAAAAACTGTTTTTT. Translating gives CATVGSATNEKLFF. This rearrangement joins TRBV7-9 to TRBJ1-4; D gene unclear. Trimming removed 10 bases at V and 0 bases at J, with 12 bases between. The CDR3 runs to 14 residues. Germline lookup yields CDR1 SEHNR and CDR2 FQNEAQ (reference sequence).

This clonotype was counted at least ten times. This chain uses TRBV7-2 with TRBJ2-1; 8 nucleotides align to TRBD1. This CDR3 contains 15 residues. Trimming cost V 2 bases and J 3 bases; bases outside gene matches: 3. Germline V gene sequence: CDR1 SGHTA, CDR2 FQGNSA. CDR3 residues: CASSLQGAIYNEQFF. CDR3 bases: TGTGCCAGCAGCTTACAGGGGGCTATCTACAATGAGCAGTTCTTC.

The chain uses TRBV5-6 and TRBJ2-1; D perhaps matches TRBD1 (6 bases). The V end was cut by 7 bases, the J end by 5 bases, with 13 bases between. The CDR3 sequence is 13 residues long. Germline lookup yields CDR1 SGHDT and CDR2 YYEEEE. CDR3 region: CASSPTGNNEQFF. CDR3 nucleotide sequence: TGTGCCAGCTCTCCCACAGGGAACAATGAGCAGTTCTTC.

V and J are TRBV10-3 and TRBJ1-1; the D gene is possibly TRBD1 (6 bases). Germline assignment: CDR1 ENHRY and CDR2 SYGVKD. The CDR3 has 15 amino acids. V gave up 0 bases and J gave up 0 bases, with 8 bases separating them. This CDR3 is CAISESRQVNTEAFF. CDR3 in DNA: TGTGCCATCAGTGAGTCGAGACAGGTGAACACTGAAGCTTTCTTT.

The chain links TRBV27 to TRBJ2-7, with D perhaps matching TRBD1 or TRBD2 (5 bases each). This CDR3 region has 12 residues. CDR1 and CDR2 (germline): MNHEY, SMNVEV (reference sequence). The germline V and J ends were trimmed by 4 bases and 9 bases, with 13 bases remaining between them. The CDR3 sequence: CASSSGPSRQYF. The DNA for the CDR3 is TGTGCCAGCAGTTCGGGACCTTCGAGGCAGTACTTC.

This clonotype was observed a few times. The CDR3 spells CAGGFSTKNIQYF. CDR3 sequence (DNA): TGTGCCGGAGGCTTTTCGACCAAAAACATTCAGTACTTC. The rearrangement uses TRBV7-9 and TRBJ2-4, with D maybe TRBD2 (5 bases). The CDR3 is made up of 13 amino acids. Germline CDR1 is SEHNR and CDR2 is FQNEAQ (reference sequence). The germline V and J ends were trimmed by 11 bases and 2 bases, with 13 bases remaining between them.